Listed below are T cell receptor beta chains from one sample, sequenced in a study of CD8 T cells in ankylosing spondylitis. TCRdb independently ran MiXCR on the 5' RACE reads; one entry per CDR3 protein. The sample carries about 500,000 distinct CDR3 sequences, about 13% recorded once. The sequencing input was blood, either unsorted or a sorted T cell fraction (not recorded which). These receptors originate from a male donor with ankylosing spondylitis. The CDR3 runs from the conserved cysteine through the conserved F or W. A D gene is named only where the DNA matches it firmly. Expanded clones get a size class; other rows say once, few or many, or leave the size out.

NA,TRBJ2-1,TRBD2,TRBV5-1,CASSLGTSPGNEQFF,TGCGCCAGCAGCTTAGGGACTAGCCCAGGCAATGAGCAGTTCTTC
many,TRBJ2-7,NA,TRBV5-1,CASSLAGGAYEQYF,TGCGCCAGCAGCTTGGCGGGCGGTGCCTACGAGCAGTACTTC
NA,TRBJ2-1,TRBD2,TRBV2,CARAYGGEDEQFF,TGTGCCAGGGCATACGGGGGGGAGGATGAGCAGTTCTTC
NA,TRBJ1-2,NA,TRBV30,CAWSLGTLDGYTF,TGTGCCTGGAGTCTAGGGACATTAGATGGCTACACCTTC
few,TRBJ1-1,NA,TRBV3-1,CASSQPGVFTEAFF,TGTGCCAGCAGCCAACCAGGGGTGTTTACTGAAGCTTTCTTT
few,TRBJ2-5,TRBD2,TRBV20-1,CSAPLAGGPRETQYF,TGCAGTGCCCCTCTAGCGGGAGGGCCAAGAGAGACCCAGTACTTC
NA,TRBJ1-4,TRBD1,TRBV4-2,CASSQDRGANEKLFF,TGTGCCAGCAGCCAAGACAGGGGGGCTAATGAAAAACTGTTTTTT
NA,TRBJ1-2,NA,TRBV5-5,CASSSRDGAYGSTF,TGTGCCAGCAGCAGCCGGGACGGCGCCTATGGCTCCACCTTC
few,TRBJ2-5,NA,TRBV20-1,CSASGPETQYF,TGCAGTGCTAGCGGACCAGAGACCCAGTACTTC
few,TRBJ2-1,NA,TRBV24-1,CATSDPGEGHLGNEQFF,TGTGCCACCAGTGACCCCGGTGAGGGCCATCTGGGCAATGAGCAGTTCTTC
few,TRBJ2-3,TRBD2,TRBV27,CASSETSGPGTQYF,TGTGCCAGCAGTGAGACTAGCGGCCCCGGTACGCAGTATTTT
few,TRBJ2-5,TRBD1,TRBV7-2,CASSTYRGLGETQYF,TGTGCCAGCAGCACATACAGGGGGCTTGGGGAGACCCAGTACTTC
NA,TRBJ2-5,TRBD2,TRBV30,CASRRGLAGRKETQYF,TGTGCCTCAAGAAGAGGGCTAGCGGGACGAAAAGAGACCCAGTACTTC
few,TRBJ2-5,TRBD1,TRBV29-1,CSATTTGEETQYF,TGCAGCGCGACTACGACAGGGGAAGAGACCCAGTACTTC
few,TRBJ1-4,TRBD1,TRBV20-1,CSARDSGGIEEKLFF,TGCAGTGCTAGAGACTCAGGGGGGATAGAAGAAAAACTGTTTTTT
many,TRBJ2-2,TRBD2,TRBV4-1,CASSQDRSGTNTGELFF,TGCGCCAGCAGCCAAGATCGTAGCGGGACAAACACCGGGGAGCTGTTTTTT
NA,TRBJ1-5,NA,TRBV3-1,CASSQGGVGQPQHF,TGTGCCAGCAGCCAAGGAGGGGTGGGTCAGCCCCAGCATTTT
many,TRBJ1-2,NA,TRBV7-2,CASSLSGGTSLYGYTF,TGTGCCAGCAGCTTATCGGGGGGGACCTCATTGTATGGCTACACCTTC
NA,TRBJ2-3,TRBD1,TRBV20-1,CSARLPPARGMTDTQYF,TGCAGTGCTAGACTCCCCCCCGCCAGGGGGATGACAGATACGCAGTATTTT
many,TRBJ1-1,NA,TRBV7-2,CASSLVQGGSTEAFF,TGTGCCAGCAGCTTAGTTCAGGGCGGGAGTACTGAAGCTTTCTTT
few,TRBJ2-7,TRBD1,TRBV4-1,CASSQDKGAGAPYEQYF,TGCGCCAGCAGCCAAGATAAGGGGGCAGGGGCTCCCTACGAGCAGTACTTC
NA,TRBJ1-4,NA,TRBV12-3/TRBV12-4,CASSAVSGKLFF,TGTGCCAGCAGCGCCGTTTCAGGGAAACTGTTTTTT
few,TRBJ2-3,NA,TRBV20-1,CSALLSDTQYF,TGCAGTGCCTTACTTTCAGATACGCAGTATTTT
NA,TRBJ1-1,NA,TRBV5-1,CASSDGGTSLQEAFF,TGCGCCAGCAGCGACGGGGGGACAAGCCTACAGGAAGCTTTCTTT
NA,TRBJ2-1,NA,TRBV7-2,CASSLAGGLPSYNEQFF,TGTGCCAGCAGCTTGGCGGGTGGTCTACCCTCCTACAATGAGCAGTTCTTC
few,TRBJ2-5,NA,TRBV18,CASSPGQSPETQYF,TGTGCCAGCTCACCAGGACAGTCTCCAGAGACCCAGTACTTC
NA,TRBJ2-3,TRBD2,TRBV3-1,CASSPSGLADTQYF,TGTGCCAGCAGCCCTAGCGGGCTAGCGGATACGCAGTATTTT
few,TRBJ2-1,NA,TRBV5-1,CASSPGNSPYNEQFF,TGCGCCAGCAGCCCGGGGAACAGCCCCTACAATGAGCAGTTCTTC
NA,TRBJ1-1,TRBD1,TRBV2,CASTQTGRTEAFF,TGTGCCAGCACTCAGACAGGGCGGACTGAAGCTTTCTTT
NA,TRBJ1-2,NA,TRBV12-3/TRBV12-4,CASSFGSLEYGYTF,TGTGCCAGCAGTTTCGGTTCGTTGGAGTATGGCTACACCTTC
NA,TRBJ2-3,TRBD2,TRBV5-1,CASSNGLAGESDTQYF,TGCGCCAGCAGCAACGGACTAGCGGGAGAATCAGATACGCAGTATTTT
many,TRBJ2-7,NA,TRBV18,CASSPKENEQYF,TGTGCCAGCTCACCAAAGGAGAACGAGCAGTACTTC
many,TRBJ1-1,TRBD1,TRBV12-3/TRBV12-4,CASSLRVLGTGQRFWSRNTEAFF,TGTGCCAGCAGTTTAAGGGTATTAGGGACAGGCCAGCGATTTTGGTCCCGGAACACTGAAGCTTTCTTT
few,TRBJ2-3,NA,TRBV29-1,CSVAGSQRSTDTQYF,TGCAGCGTTGCCGGTTCCCAAAGGAGCACAGATACGCAGTATTTT
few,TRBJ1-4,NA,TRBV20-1,CSAPDRQTREKLFF,TGCAGTGCCCCCGACAGACAAACGCGAGAAAAACTGTTTTTT
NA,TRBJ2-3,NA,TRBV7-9,CASSPPAPGLVTDTQYF,TGTGCCAGCAGCCCCCCCGCCCCGGGGCTGGTCACAGATACGCAGTATTTT
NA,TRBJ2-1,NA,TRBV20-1,CSARDSMGFF,TGCAGTGCTAGGGACTCAATGGGGTTCTTC
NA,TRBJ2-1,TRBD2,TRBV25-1,CASRGLERNNEQFF,TGTGCCAGCAGAGGACTAGAGCGGAACAATGAGCAGTTCTTC
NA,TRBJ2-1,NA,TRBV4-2,CASSQDIWGSYNEQFF,TGTGCCAGCAGCCAAGATATTTGGGGCTCCTACAATGAGCAGTTCTTC
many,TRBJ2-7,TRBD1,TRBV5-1,CASHNRGQGERGYEQYF,TGCGCCAGCCATAACAGGGGTCAAGGTGAGAGGGGCTACGAGCAGTACTTC
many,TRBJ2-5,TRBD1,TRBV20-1,CSARRTGGEETQYF,TGCAGTGCTAGAAGGACAGGGGGCGAAGAGACCCAGTACTTC
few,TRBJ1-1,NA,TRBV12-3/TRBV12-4,CASSLGVVTEAFF,TGTGCCAGCAGTTTAGGGGTAGTTACTGAAGCTTTCTTT
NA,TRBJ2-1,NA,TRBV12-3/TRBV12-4,CASSLESRGPLFDEQFF,TGTGCCAGCAGTTTGGAGTCGCGGGGACCTCTTTTTGATGAGCAGTTCTTC
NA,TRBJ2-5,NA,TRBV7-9,CASSLARARGETQYF,TGTGCCAGCAGCTTAGCGCGAGCAAGGGGAGAGACCCAGTACTTC
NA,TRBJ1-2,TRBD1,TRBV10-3,CAISDPRDRENYGYTF,TGTGCCATCAGTGACCCGAGGGACAGGGAGAACTATGGCTACACCTTC
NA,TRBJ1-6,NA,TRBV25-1,CASAPSGTSSYNSPLHF,TGTGCCAGCGCACCTTCAGGGACGAGCTCCTATAATTCACCCCTCCACTTT